This T cell receptor beta chain stems from a study of cytomegalovirus exposure and HLA in healthy donors. Notes on the study in general: In most subjects, TCR beta sequences reportedly gave accurate predictions of HLA-A and HLA-B alleles. Associated with HLA alleles at 0.05 false discovery rate in a later analysis were 15,000 to 20,000 TCR beta sequences.

For this clone: Its target is not known.

The CDR3 has 16 residues. V dropped 3 bases and J dropped 3 bases, with 16 bases sitting between them. The germline gives CDR1 LGHNT, CDR2 FRNRAP. Researchers ran the PCR with 60 Vbeta and 13 Jbeta primers. Produced via immunoSEQ multiplex PCR; TCRdb's table is partial and in-frame only. The table lists about 150,000 clones, 60% to 80% of them singletons. The chain couples TRBV12-5 to TRBJ2-3, with a weak D call TRBD1 (6 bases). The receptor's source is a man aged 30 to 39 in good health and CMV-seropositive. The specimen sequenced was PBMCs. Written as DNA, the CDR3 is TGTGCTAGTGGTTTCATGTCAGCAGGGGATACAGATACGCAGTATTTT. It specifies CASGFMSAGDTDTQYF.